Following are 10 T cell receptor beta chains from one sample sequenced in a study of vaccination and CD4 T cells after COVID-19. Which antigens these TCRs recognize remains unknown. Indicated treatment: approximately 9-day PBMC culture with coronavirus spike peptide pools or control peptides (ViraFEST assay). Prior to the COVID-19 pandemic (2011-2018), the unexposed donor's CD4+ T cells were collected. Cultured CD4+ T-cell DNA underwent Oncomine TCR Beta short-read sequencing. TCRdb re-called the PCR reads through MiXCR, storing one row per CDR3 protein. The sample yields 4,000 to 6,000 distinct CDR3 sequences, about three fifths seen once. Sequencing input: CD4+ T cells from blood, cultured in vitro. All receptors derive from a human donor in good health.

CDR3 residues: CASSLGNPKEGPQHF. CDR3 bases: TGTGCCAGCAGCCTCGGGAATCCGAAGGAAGGGCCCCAGCATTTT. This chain connects TRBV6-1 to TRBJ1-5, with unresolved D. The CDR3 consists of 15 residues. Per the germline V gene, CDR1 is MNHNS and CDR2 is SASEGT. V was cut by 6 bases and J by 9 bases, with 21 bases left in between.

The J gene is TRBJ1-3, the V gene TRBV6-1, with a weak D call TRBD1 (5 bases). Trimming took off 6 bases at V and 2 bases at J, with 11 bases between the two ends. CDR3 length equals 14 residues. From germline, CDR1 is MNHNS and CDR2 SASEGT. The CDR3 is CASSRPGPGNTIYF. CDR3 in DNA: TGTGCCAGCAGCCGGCCGGGACCTGGAAACACCATATATTTT.

This clonotype was detected once. In DNA, the CDR3 is TGTGCCAGCAGCCTGGGCCAAGGACAGGGTCACACTGAAGCTTTCTTT. Translating gives CASSLGQGQGHTEAFF. The chain carries TRBV12-3 or TRBV12-4 and TRBJ1-1; 8 bases are shared with TRBD1. The CDR3 extends over 16 amino acids. The V segment lost 6 bases and the J segment 3 bases; nucleotides outside the gene matches: 12.

The CDR3 loop reads CSAAGGGTSYEQYF. Here the CDR3 DNA reads TGCAGTGCTGCCGGGGGGGGTACGTCCTACGAGCAGTACTTC. The genes are TRBV20-1 and TRBJ2-7; 8 bases align to TRBD2. From germline, CDR1 is DFQATT and CDR2 SNEGSKA (reference sequence). The CDR3 runs to 14 residues. Trimming removed 5 bases from V and 1 base from J; junction bases left unmatched: 7.

The genes are TRBV5-1 and TRBJ1-1; no definite D call. Germline V gene lookup returns CDR1 SGHRS and CDR2 YFSETQ. CDR3 length: 15 residues. V dropped 4 bases and J dropped 0 bases, with 13 bases sitting between them. CDR3 amino acids: CASSRPGRVNTEAFF. CDR3 sequence (DNA): TGCGCCAGCAGCCGCCCGGGCAGAGTGAACACTGAAGCTTTCTTT.

The chain employs TRBV24-1 and TRBJ1-6; D call uncertain. In germline, CDR1 is KGHDR, CDR2 SFDVKD. Trimming pared 7 bases from V and 9 bases from J, leaving 6 bases between. The CDR3 spans 11 residues. The CDR3 region is CATRESSPLHF. CDR3 in DNA: TGTGCCACCAGAGAGTCTTCACCCCTCCACTTT.

This clonotype was found a few times. The CDR3 loop reads CASSSPGGQETQYF. In DNA, the CDR3 is TGTGCCAGTAGTTCCCCAGGGGGCCAAGAGACCCAGTACTTC. V usage is TRBV19 and J usage is TRBJ2-5; TRBD1 aligns across 7 bases. V shed 5 bases, J shed 1 base, and the junction held 4 bases outside the gene matches. The CDR3 totals 14 residues. Germline CDR1 and CDR2: LNHDA and SQIVND (reference sequence).

The CDR3 loop reads CAISETGGAKAFF. As DNA, the CDR3 is TGTGCCATCAGTGAGACCGGGGGGGCTAAAGCTTTCTTT. This chain joins TRBV10-3 and TRBJ1-1; tentative D call: TRBD1 (6 bases). Trimming took off 2 bases at V and 9 bases at J, with 13 bases between the two ends. Per the germline V gene, CDR1 is ENHRY and CDR2 is SYGVKD. The CDR3 has 13 amino acids.

V usage is TRBV7-8 and J usage is TRBJ2-5, with a weak D call TRBD1 (5 bases). The germline V and J ends were trimmed by 6 bases and 2 bases, with 10 bases remaining between them. Germline CDR1 is SGHVS and CDR2 is FQNEAQ. The CDR3 sequence is 13 residues long. Written as DNA, the CDR3 is TGTGCCAGCAGGGCAGGGATACAAGAGACCCAGTACTTC. It yields the protein CASRAGIQETQYF.

The rearrangement joins TRBV20-1 to TRBJ1-1; no clear D. The CDR3 length is 15 residues. Germline V gene data show CDR1 as DFQATT and CDR2 as SNEGSKA (reference sequence). The germline V and J ends were trimmed by 1 base and 2 bases, with 14 bases remaining between them. The CDR3: CSARVEWQLNTEAFF. The CDR3 bases are TGCAGTGCTAGAGTTGAATGGCAGCTAAACACTGAAGCTTTCTTT.